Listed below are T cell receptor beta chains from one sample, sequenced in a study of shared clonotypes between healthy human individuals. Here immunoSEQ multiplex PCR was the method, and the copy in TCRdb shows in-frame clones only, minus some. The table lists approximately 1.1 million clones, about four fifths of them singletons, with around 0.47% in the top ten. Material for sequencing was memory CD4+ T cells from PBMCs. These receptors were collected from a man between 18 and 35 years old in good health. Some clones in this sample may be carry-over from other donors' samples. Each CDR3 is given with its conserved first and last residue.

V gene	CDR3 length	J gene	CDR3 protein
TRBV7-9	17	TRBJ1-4	CASSRKRDRATNEKLFF
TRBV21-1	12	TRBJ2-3	CASSSLTDTQYF
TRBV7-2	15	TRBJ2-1	CASSPGTSGLNEQFF
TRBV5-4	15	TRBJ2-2	CASSLGQGNTGELFF
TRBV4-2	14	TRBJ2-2	CASSQDPNTGELFF
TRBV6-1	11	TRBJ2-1	CASTMDNEQFF
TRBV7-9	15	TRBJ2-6	CASSLAVSGANVLTF
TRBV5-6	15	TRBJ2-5	CASSTASGRVETQYF
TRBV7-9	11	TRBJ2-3	CASSLKDTQYF
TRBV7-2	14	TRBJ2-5	CASSSPRRAETQYF
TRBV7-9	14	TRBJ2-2	CASSPIRHTGELFF
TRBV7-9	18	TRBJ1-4	CASSLTGGTGVTNEKLFF
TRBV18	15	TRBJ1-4	CASSSRGRFDEKLFF
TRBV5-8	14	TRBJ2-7	CASSLANGYYEQYF
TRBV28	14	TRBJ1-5	CASTIGGGNQPQHF
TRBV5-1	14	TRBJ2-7	CASSLALVSYEQYF
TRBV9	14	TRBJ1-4	CASSVEALGEKLFF